This T cell receptor (beta chain) was observed in a study of T cell repertoires in aging, cancer and after chemotherapy. Study-wide results and limits: Immunological memory after chemotherapy cannot be judged from the repertoire data. Loss of evenness, beyond lost richness, contributed to age-related TCR diversity decline in cancer patients. Median generation probability rose over the chemotherapy interval in each cancer cohort, suggesting rebound thymic output.

A mixed TRB-A/B primer pool amplified rearranged TRB by multiplex touch-down PCR. TCRdb processed the multiplex PCR reads anew with MiXCR; each CDR3 protein has one entry. Of about 2,300 distinct CDR3 sequences in the sample, just under 60% were seen once. On this clonotype itself: The antigen is not known.

Peripheral blood genomic DNA, not sorted cells or RNA, was the template. This CDR3 spans 14 amino acids. Trimming removed 4 bases at V and 6 bases at J, with 16 bases between. Germline CDR1 DFQATT, CDR2 SNEGSKA (reference sequence). This chain uses TRBV20-1 with TRBJ2-1, with D perhaps assigned TRBD1 or TRBD2 (6 bases each). The specimen sequenced was blood. The receptor was derived from a human donor with a blood cancer. The CDR3 coding sequence is TGCAGTGCTACAGGGGCGAGGAGGGGCAATGAGCAGTTCTTC. Its translation is CSATGARRGNEQFF.